Listed here are 22 T cell receptor beta chains from one sample, sequenced in a study of T-cell memory formation after mild COVID-19. One entry per CDR3 protein results from TCRdb running MiXCR on the 5' RACE reads. The sample carries around 140,000 distinct CDR3 sequences, 19% recorded once. Sequencing was performed on PBMCs or a T cell subset sorted from them (not recorded which). Receptor source: an adult woman who had mild COVID-19 (a few samples of this study predate the infection). Cell type and time point are not known.

This clonotype was seen more than once but under ten times. The V gene is TRBV7-2, the J gene TRBJ1-5, with 10 bases that match TRBD1. J gave up 6 bases and V 5 bases, and 4 bases lay outside the gene matches. The CDR3 covers 14 residues. The germline gives CDR1 SGHTA, CDR2 FQGNSA. In DNA, the CDR3 is TGTGCCAGCAGCCTTGACAGGGGGCCTCAGCCCCAGCATTTT. Amino acids: CASSLDRGPQPQHF.

This chain links TRBV7-9 with TRBJ1-2; maybe TRBD1 (5 bases). Germline lookup yields CDR1 SEHNR and CDR2 FQNEAQ (reference sequence). The CDR3 extends over 13 amino acids. Trimming took 2 bases from V and 4 from J, leaving 8 bases between them. The CDR3 DNA follows: TGTGCCAGCAGCTTACGACAGAGCTATGGCTACACCTTC. Residues: CASSLRQSYGYTF.

J is TRBJ2-3 and V is TRBV5-1, with TRBD1 identical over 11 bases. Trimming removed 0 bases from V and 4 bases from J; junction bases left unmatched: 4. From germline, CDR1 is SGHRS and CDR2 YFSETQ. The CDR3 has 16 residues. This CDR3 reads CASSLDGQGAADTQYF. For the CDR3, the DNA is TGCGCCAGCAGCTTGGATGGACAGGGGGCGGCAGATACGCAGTATTTT.

This clonotype was seen more than once but under ten times. The chain joins TRBV7-2 to TRBJ2-1, with 8 bases identical to TRBD2. The CDR3 length is 15 residues. The germline V gene encodes CDR1 SGHTA and CDR2 FQGNSA. V shed 4 bases and J 7 bases; nucleotides not matched to a gene: 9. CDR3 region: CASSSQAGAGNEQFF. CDR3 bases: TGTGCCAGCAGCTCCCAAGCGGGGGCTGGGAATGAGCAGTTCTTC.

V is TRBV20-1 and J is TRBJ1-1; no definite D call. Germline V lookup: CDR1 DFQATT, CDR2 SNEGSKA (reference sequence). V lost 6 bases and J lost 5, with 19 bases in between. CDR3 length equals 14 residues. In DNA, the CDR3 is TGCAGTGCAACCACAGTCCCGCGGAAGACTGAAGCTTTCTTT. Its protein product is CSATTVPRKTEAFF.

This clonotype appeared a few times. DNA of the CDR3: TGTGCCAGCAGTGAATACCAGCGGGGGGCTTACAATGAGCAGTTCTTC. This encodes CASSEYQRGAYNEQFF. This rearrangement joins TRBV25-1 to TRBJ2-1, with 9 bases matching TRBD2. This CDR3 comprises 16 residues. From germline, CDR1 is MGHDK and CDR2 SYGVNS. Germline trimming cut 0 bases from V and 4 bases from J; bases unmatched to any gene: 4.

There are a few counts of this clonotype. This chain joins TRBV5-4 and TRBJ1-4, with 7 positions matching TRBD1. CDR3 length: 14 amino acids. Germline V lookup: CDR1 SGHNT, CDR2 YYREEE (reference sequence). Trimming removed 4 bases from V and 7 bases from J; junction bases left unmatched: 7. CDR3 in DNA: TGTGCCAGCAGCAAGACAGGGAGCAGTGAAAAACTGTTTTTT. Its translation is CASSKTGSSEKLFF. The variable domain in full, completed from reference TRBV5-4 and TRBJ1-4, reads ETGVTQSPTHLIKTRGQQVTLRCSSQSGHNTVSWYQQALGQGPQFIFQYYREEENGRGNFPPRFSGLQFPNYSSELNVNALELDDSALYLCASSKTGSSEKLFFGSGTQLSVL.

This clonotype was counted a few times. This chain connects TRBV7-2 to TRBJ2-1; unclear D gene. The germline V and J ends were trimmed by 4 bases and 8 bases, with 9 bases remaining between them. Germline values: CDR1 SGHTA, CDR2 FQGNSA. CDR3 length: 12 residues. The CDR3 loop is CASSSPRYEQFF. In nucleotides, the CDR3 is TGTGCCAGCAGCTCCCCGCGGTATGAGCAGTTCTTC.

This clonotype appeared a single time. The chain uses TRBV12-3 or TRBV12-4 and TRBJ1-2; tentatively, D is TRBD1 (6 bases). The CDR3 contains 13 residues. The V and J ends lost 6 bases and 4 bases respectively, with 12 bases between them. DNA of the CDR3: TGTGCCAGCAGGCTACAGGGTTCCTATGGCTACACCTTC. Translation gives CASRLQGSYGYTF.

The gene calls are TRBV6-1 and TRBJ1-5; the D gene is possibly TRBD1 (6 bases). The CDR3 covers 14 residues. CDR1 and CDR2 from the germline V gene are MNHNS and SASEGT. The V and J ends lost 7 bases and 5 bases respectively, with 15 bases between them. In DNA form, the CDR3 reads TGTGCCAGCACCTTGAGGGGGGGGGATCAGCCCCAGCATTTT. Protein sequence: CASTLRGGDQPQHF.

J is TRBJ1-1 and V is TRBV4-1; no reliable D call. Germline V gene data show CDR1 as MGHRA and CDR2 as YSYEKL. The CDR3 is made up of 12 amino acids. Trimming stripped 2 bases from V and 11 bases from J, with 12 bases between. CDR3 coding DNA: TGCGCCAGCAGCCAACCGGTGGGCGAGGCTTTCTTT. Translating gives CASSQPVGEAFF.

The rearrangement links TRBV3-1 to TRBJ2-5; D tentatively fits TRBD1 or TRBD2 (5 bases each). The CDR3 is 13 residues long. Trimming removed 4 bases at V and 5 bases at J, with 11 bases between. Per germline, CDR1 LGHDT and CDR2 YNNKEL (reference sequence). The CDR3 sequence is CASSPSEGETQYF. CDR3 bases: TGTGCCAGCAGCCCCAGCGAGGGGGAGACCCAGTACTTC.

This clonotype was recorded at least ten times. This rearrangement joins TRBV10-3 to TRBJ2-1, with 7 positions matching TRBD1. CDR1 is ENHRY, CDR2 SYGVKD, per germline. CDR3 length: 15 amino acids. V lost 10 bases and J lost 1; bases outside the gene matches: 10. This chain's CDR3 is CATIDRVGSYNEQFF. DNA for the CDR3: TGTGCCACGATAGACAGGGTAGGATCCTACAATGAGCAGTTCTTC.

This clonotype has a handful of counts. The genes are TRBV2 and TRBJ2-3; either TRBD1 or TRBD2 may fit D (6 bases each). V lost 4 bases, J lost 7 bases, and 12 bases lay in between. CDR3 length equals 13 residues. Germline CDR1 reads SNHLY; CDR2 reads FYNNEI. CDR3 sequence (DNA): TGTGCCAGCAGTGCCGGGGGCGGGTATACGCAGTATTTT. The encoded protein is CASSAGGGYTQYF.

This clonotype appeared many times. The chain employs TRBV29-1 and TRBJ2-5; D gene unclear. The CDR3 loop spans 13 amino acids. V lost 5 bases and J lost 3, with 13 bases in between. Germline V gene data show CDR1 as SQVTM and CDR2 as ANQGSEA. CDR3 region: CSVRQAIKETQYF. In DNA form, the CDR3 reads TGCAGCGTTCGTCAGGCCATCAAAGAGACCCAGTACTTC. Using reference TRBV29-1 and TRBJ2-5 for the parts outside the CDR3, the full variable domain is SAVISQKPSRDICQRGTSLTIQCQVDSQVTMMFWYRQQPGQSLTLIATANQGSEATYESGFVIDKFPISRPNLTFSTLTVSNMSPEDSSIYLCSVRQAIKETQYFGPGTRLLVL.

The chain joins TRBV12-3 or TRBV12-4 to TRBJ2-7, with D unresolved. The CDR3 runs 16 residues. V lost 1 base and J lost 4, with 17 bases in between. CDR3 in amino acids: CASSLGAVLRRYEQYF. The CDR3 DNA is TGTGCCAGCAGTTTAGGGGCAGTCCTTAGGAGATACGAGCAGTACTTC.

This chain connects TRBV18 to TRBJ2-3; tentative D call: TRBD2 (7 bases). There are 17 residues in the CDR3. Trimming took 0 bases from V and 4 from J, leaving 17 bases between them. Germline lookup yields CDR1 KGHSH and CDR2 LQKENI. Here the CDR3 reads CASSPPVTGAGADTQYF. The DNA of the CDR3 is TGTGCCAGCTCACCACCTGTGACGGGGGCGGGAGCAGATACGCAGTATTTT.

This clonotype was counted only a few times. This chain links TRBV19 with TRBJ2-7; D is perhaps TRBD1 (6 bases). The CDR3 runs to 14 residues. The V gene lost 5 bases and the J gene lost 2 bases, with 13 bases spanning the gap. The germline gives CDR1 LNHDA, CDR2 SQIVND (reference sequence). The CDR3 here is CASSLQDRPYEQYF. The CDR3 bases are TGTGCCAGTAGTCTACAAGACAGGCCCTACGAGCAGTACTTC.

The chain is built from TRBV2 and TRBJ1-6, with 9 bases matching TRBD1. This CDR3 comprises 15 residues. Germline V lookup: CDR1 SNHLY, CDR2 FYNNEI. V lost 4 bases and J lost 13; bases outside the gene matches: 11. The CDR3 region has the DNA TGTGCCAGCAGTGTAGGGACGGGACAGGGAAACCCCCTCCACTTT. It encodes CASSVGTGQGNPLHF.

V gene TRBV20-1 combines with J gene TRBJ2-5; the D is unclear. CDR3 size: 11 residues. Trimming took off 6 bases at V and 4 bases at J, with 9 bases between the two ends. CDR1 DFQATT and CDR2 SNEGSKA come from the germline V gene (reference sequence). CDR3 sequence: CSAPAGETQYF. The DNA for the CDR3 is TGCAGTGCGCCAGCAGGAGAGACCCAGTACTTC.

The chain carries TRBV10-3 and TRBJ2-5, with D perhaps being TRBD1 or TRBD2 (5 bases each). Germline assignment: CDR1 ENHRY and CDR2 SYGVKD. The ends were cut back, 3 bases at V and 1 base at J, with 12 bases in the middle. The CDR3 runs 15 residues. CDR3 protein: CAISDRGTFQETQYF. CDR3 nucleotide sequence: TGTGCCATCAGTGACCGGGGCACCTTCCAAGAGACCCAGTACTTC.

The CDR3 loop is CAWGREMGTGELFF. CDR3 bases: TGTGCCTGGGGGCGGGAGATGGGCACCGGGGAGCTGTTTTTT. This sequence joins TRBV30 and TRBJ2-2; 7 nucleotides align to TRBD2. CDR3 length: 14 amino acids. Germline V gene lookup returns CDR1 GTSNPN and CDR2 SVGIG (reference sequence). With 5 bases clipped from V and 4 bases from J, the junction kept 7 bases outside the gene matches.